Below are 25 T cell receptor beta chains sequenced from a single sample in a study of blood T cell repertoires in COVID-19. This table comes from immunoSEQ multiplex PCR, and its TCRdb copy is limited to in-frame clones, with some not included. The table includes tens of thousands of clones, 70% to 90% detected once. Sequencing was done on a sample of peripheral blood. The receptors here all came from a woman aged 80 or older with active COVID-19.

This chain connects TRBV19 to TRBJ2-7, with TRBD1 matching 10 bases. CDR1 and CDR2 from the germline V gene are LNHDA and SQIVND (reference sequence). The CDR3 is made up of 16 amino acids. V lost 6 bases to trimming and J lost 3 bases; unmatched junction nucleotides: 11. The CDR3 region has the DNA TGTGCCAGTAGCGCAAAGGAGGGACAGGGGATCTACGAGCAGTACTTC. It yields the protein CASSAKEGQGIYEQYF.

The rearrangement links TRBV28 to TRBJ1-2, with D possibly being TRBD1 (6 bases). CDR1 and CDR2 from the germline V gene are MDHEN and SYDVKM. Trimming pared 2 bases from V and 8 bases from J, leaving 21 bases between. The CDR3 spans 16 residues. CDR3 loop: CASSLGGSNPPGGYTF. The CDR3 DNA reads TGTGCCAGCAGTTTAGGGGGCTCCAATCCCCCGGGGGGCTACACCTTC.

This clone was picked up a small number of times. The rearrangement uses TRBV28 and TRBJ1-1; D unclear. V was trimmed by 3 bases and J by 4 bases, leaving 15 bases between them. The CDR3 spans 15 residues. The germline gives CDR1 MDHEN, CDR2 SYDVKM. CDR3 sequence reads: CASSLGELGPTEAFF. In DNA, the CDR3 is TGTGCCAGCAGTTTGGGAGAGTTAGGGCCCACTGAAGCTTTCTTT.

Notes on this clone: Other DNA sequences from this sample encode an identical CDR3 as well. The chain combines TRBV28 with TRBJ2-6; D not certain. The ends were cut back, 6 bases at V and 0 bases at J, with 6 bases in the middle. This CDR3 region has 14 residues. CDR1 and CDR2 (germline): MDHEN, SYDVKM. The CDR3 loop reads CASSLSSGANVLTF. CDR3 DNA sequence: TGTGCCAGCAGCCTGAGCTCTGGGGCCAACGTCCTGACTTTC. The complete variable domain, with remaining parts taken from reference TRBV28 and TRBJ2-6, reads DVKVTQSSRYLVKRTGEKVFLECVQDMDHENMFWYRQDPGLGLRLIYFSYDVKMKEKGDIPEGYSVSREKKERFSLILESASTNQTSMYLCASSLSSGANVLTFGAGSRLTVL.

The rearrangement joins TRBV28 to TRBJ2-7; 7 bases line up with TRBD2. CDR1 is MDHEN and CDR2 is SYDVKM in the germline V gene. V lost 8 bases and J lost 2; bases outside the gene matches: 6. There are 13 residues in the CDR3. The CDR3 spells CASAGRGAYEQYF. CDR3 sequence (DNA): TGTGCCAGCGCGGGACGGGGGGCCTACGAGCAGTACTTC.

This chain links TRBV7-8 with TRBJ2-5; the match to TRBD2 covers 11 bases. This CDR3 contains 16 residues. Looked up from germline, CDR1 is SGHVS and CDR2 is FQNEAQ. With 1 base clipped from V and 2 bases from J, the junction kept 3 bases outside the gene matches. This CDR3 is CASSLVLAGGQETQYF. The CDR3 nucleotides are TGTGCCAGCAGCTTAGTCCTAGCGGGAGGACAAGAGACCCAGTACTTC.

This clone was detected once. V gene TRBV7-2 combines with J gene TRBJ2-7, with 7 bases identical to TRBD2. CDR1 is SGHTA, CDR2 FQGNSA, per germline. With 4 bases clipped from V and 2 bases from J, the junction kept 8 bases outside the gene matches. This CDR3 contains 15 residues. The CDR3 protein is CASSSARGGPYEQYF. The CDR3 DNA reads as TGTGCCAGCAGCTCGGCGCGCGGGGGACCCTACGAGCAGTACTTC.

This rearrangement joins TRBV24-1 to TRBJ2-1; a possible D gene is TRBD2 (6 bases). This CDR3 comprises 15 residues. With 8 bases removed from V and 4 bases from J, the gap between germline ends came to 17 bases. CDR1 KGHDR and CDR2 SFDVKD come from the germline V gene. For the CDR3, the DNA is TGTGCCACCATACAGAGGCTAGCGTTGTACAATGAGCAGTTCTTC. Protein: CATIQRLALYNEQFF.

The chain is built from TRBV7-9 and TRBJ1-1, with TRBD1 as a possible D gene (5 bases). The length of the CDR3 is 18 residues. The germline V and J ends were trimmed by 7 bases and 3 bases, with 27 bases remaining between them. The germline V gene has CDR1 SEHNR and CDR2 FQNEAQ (reference sequence). CDR3 region: CASTQRAREEILDTEAFF. The CDR3 bases are TGTGCCAGCACCCAGAGGGCCAGGGAGGAAATTTTGGACACTGAAGCTTTCTTT.

The V call is TRBV28, the J call TRBJ2-1; D possibly corresponds to TRBD1 (6 bases). Germline V lookup: CDR1 MDHEN, CDR2 SYDVKM. V was trimmed by 2 bases and J by 0 bases, leaving 8 bases between them. This CDR3 comprises 15 residues. The CDR3 region is CASSLPTGSYNEQFF. The CDR3 DNA sequence: TGTGCCAGCAGTTTACCGACAGGCTCCTACAATGAGCAGTTCTTC.

The gene calls are TRBV19 and TRBJ2-7; possible D gene TRBD2, 5 bases. Between the trimmed V and J ends, which lost 7 bases and 4 bases, there was a span of 11 bases. Germline-derived CDR1 and CDR2 are LNHDA and SQIVND (reference sequence). The CDR3 is made up of 12 amino acids. The CDR3, as DNA: TGTGCCAGTAAAGGTCGGGGATACGAGCAGTACTTC. Translated, it gives CASKGRGYEQYF.

This clone was seen just once. The genes are TRBV5-1 and TRBJ2-7; a weak D match, TRBD1 (6 bases). CDR3 size: 13 residues. CDR1 is SGHRS and CDR2 is YFSETQ in the germline V gene. V was cut by 7 bases and J by 5 bases, with 16 bases left in between. CDR3: CASALGASDEQYF. Written as DNA, the CDR3 is TGCGCCAGCGCCCTGGGGGCGAGCGACGAGCAGTACTTC.

DNA for the CDR3: TGTGCCAGCAGTTCCGGGACAGGCCGAGGGGGCTACACCTTC. It yields the protein CASSSGTGRGGYTF. The rearrangement joins TRBV27 to TRBJ1-2, with 8 positions matching TRBD1. J gave up 8 bases and V 4 bases, and 9 bases lay outside the gene matches. This CDR3 comprises 14 residues. The germline V gene has CDR1 MNHEY and CDR2 SMNVEV (reference sequence).

The chain links TRBV13 to TRBJ1-2; maybe TRBD1 (6 bases). Deletions cut 5 bases from V and 3 bases from J, with 10 bases between. From germline, CDR1 is PRHDT and CDR2 FYEKMQ (reference sequence). This CDR3 region has 13 residues. CDR3 sequence: CASSRKGDYGYTF. Written as DNA, the CDR3 is TGTGCCAGCAGCCGAAAGGGGGACTATGGCTACACCTTC. The variable domain in full, with the rest retrieved from reference TRBV13 and TRBJ1-2, is AAGVIQSPRHLIKEKRETATLKCYPIPRHDTVYWYQQGPGQDPQFLISFYEKMQSDKGSIPDRFSAQQFSDYHSELNMSSLELGDSALYFCASSRKGDYGYTFGSGTRLTVV.

CDR3 sequence reads: CASSVGTGGRNTIYF. The CDR3, as DNA: TGTGCCAGCAGCGTAGGAACAGGGGGCAGAAACACCATATATTTT. The chain links TRBV9 to TRBJ1-3; the match to TRBD1 covers 9 bases. Germline CDR1 and CDR2: SGDLS and YYNGEE. The length of the CDR3 is 15 residues. Unmatched junction bases numbered 3, after V lost 0 bases and J lost 5 bases.

V is TRBV11-2 and J is TRBJ2-7; TRBD1 agrees at 7 bases. Trimming cost V 5 bases and J 2 bases; bases outside gene matches: 9. This CDR3 comprises 15 residues. Germline CDR1 reads SGHAT; CDR2 reads FQNNGV. The CDR3 reads CASSPVEQGPYEQYF. In DNA, the CDR3 is TGTGCCAGCAGCCCAGTTGAACAGGGGCCCTACGAGCAGTACTTC.

This rearrangement joins TRBV6-2 or TRBV6-3 to TRBJ1-5, with D unclear. The germline gives CDR1 MNHEY, CDR2 SVGEGT. The length of the CDR3 is 14 residues. V dropped 6 bases and J dropped 4 bases, with 13 bases sitting between them. The DNA for the CDR3 is TGTGCCAGCAGCCAAAGCAATCCGAATCAGCCCCAGCATTTT. Amino acids: CASSQSNPNQPQHF.

This clone was recorded only once. The V call is TRBV27, the J call TRBJ1-6; D gene ambiguous. V was trimmed by 3 bases and J by 10 bases, leaving 10 bases between them. Germline V gene lookup returns CDR1 MNHEY and CDR2 SMNVEV (reference sequence). The CDR3 has 13 residues. DNA for the CDR3: TGTGCCAGCAGTTTTCAGACACGATCACCCCTCCACTTT. Encoded protein: CASSFQTRSPLHF.

The rearrangement joins TRBV4-1 to TRBJ2-7; 11 nucleotides line up with TRBD2. Germline V gives CDR1 MGHRA, CDR2 YSYEKL. This CDR3 is built from 17 residues. V lost 6 bases, J lost 2 bases, and 12 bases stayed unmatched. The CDR3 spells CASRPQPGTSGAYEQYF. Written as DNA, the CDR3 is TGCGCCAGCAGGCCTCAACCCGGGACTAGCGGAGCCTACGAGCAGTACTTC.

This chain links TRBV5-1 with TRBJ2-1; TRBD2 aligns across 12 bases. The germline CDR1 and CDR2 sequences are SGHRS and YFSETQ. V trimming: 4 bases; J trimming: 4 bases; junction bases outside the gene matches: 3. There are 15 residues in the CDR3. The CDR3 reads CASSPTSGSYNEQFF. As DNA, the CDR3 is TGCGCCAGCAGCCCGACTAGCGGGAGTTACAATGAGCAGTTCTTC.

The V and J genes are TRBV7-9 and TRBJ1-3, with no clear D. Trimming pared 2 bases from V and 2 bases from J, leaving 10 bases between. This CDR3 has 15 amino acids. Germline assignment: CDR1 SEHNR and CDR2 FQNEAQ (reference sequence). For the CDR3, the DNA is TGTGCCAGCAGCTTACTCCGTCCTACTGGAAACACCATATATTTT. This translates into CASSLLRPTGNTIYF.

The chain links TRBV18 to TRBJ2-7; 9 bases match TRBD1. Losses at the gene ends were 5 bases for V and 7 bases for J; bases not matched to a gene: 6. The CDR3 consists of 13 residues. Per the germline V gene, CDR1 is KGHSH and CDR2 is LQKENI. DNA for the CDR3: TGTGCCAGCTCAGCGGGACAGGGCGGAGAGCAGTACTTC. Protein product: CASSAGQGGEQYF.

V and J are TRBV28 and TRBJ2-4; tentatively, D is TRBD1 (6 bases). V shed 3 bases and J shed 8 bases, with 11 bases lying between them. Per germline, CDR1 MDHEN and CDR2 SYDVKM. The CDR3 has 13 residues. Here the CDR3 DNA reads TGTGCCAGCAGTTTGGAACAGGGCTACATTCAGTACTTC. Encoded protein: CASSLEQGYIQYF.

The V gene is TRBV20-1, the J gene TRBJ2-7; 14 nucleotides align to TRBD2. The germline V gene encodes CDR1 DFQATT and CDR2 SNEGSKA (reference sequence). J was trimmed by 0 bases and V by 6 bases; bases with no gene match: 16. The CDR3 spans 19 residues. This CDR3 reads CSASDPGLAGARSSYEQYF. CDR3 DNA: TGCAGTGCCAGTGACCCGGGACTAGCGGGAGCCAGGAGCTCCTACGAGCAGTACTTC.

The rearrangement joins TRBV9 to TRBJ2-7; the D gene is possibly TRBD1 (6 bases). Germline V gives CDR1 SGDLS, CDR2 YYNGEE. The CDR3 runs to 15 residues. Trimming removed 1 base from V and 7 bases from J, with 18 bases in between. Here the CDR3 reads CASSVRDTIVEEQYF. Written as DNA, the CDR3 is TGTGCCAGCAGCGTAAGGGACACTATTGTTGAGGAGCAGTACTTC.